This record covers a single TCR beta chain. The antigen it recognizes is unknown. No base quality information exists; no much larger clone differs at one position. The data were taken from a study of blood T cell repertoires in COVID-19 (dated by TCRdb to the early 2020s). In the study overall: Samples covering the acute and convalescent phases of COVID-19 were provided by collaborators in the United States, Italy and Spain. The prospective study material was composed of cDNA or gDNA derived from T cells, B-cell-depleted T cells, or PBMCs. Subjects who had been exposed to COVID-19, were actively infected with it, or had recovered from it provided the deeply sampled blood TCRbeta repertoires that made up the dataset. The repertoires were released in a freely available public database intended as a resource for research on the immune response to SARS-CoV-2. The samples were drawn from two sources: the first 160 participants of the ongoing ImmuneRACE study, and 950 to 1,500 subjects contributed by 6 global collaborators. A de-identified subject ID, COVID-19 status, age in years and sex were almost always included in the sample metadata. Where available, HLA class I and class II types were obtained from metadata supplied by the sample provider rather than from assay-based typing.

Findings and caveats that apply to the study as a whole: Clinical and demographic metadata were provided uncurated, with the amount varying by source and participant.

Collaborating institutions collected whole blood in K2EDTA tubes following their own protocols. For TCRbeta analysis, collaborators shipped samples as frozen whole blood, isolated PBMCs, or DNA extracted from either of those sample types. Trimming removed 1 base from V and 0 bases from J, leaving 19 bases between the germline ends. CDR1 and CDR2, per the germline V gene (reference sequence), are LNHDA and SQIVND. The CDR3 measures 19 amino acids from cysteine to phenylalanine. Only CDR3 DNA is held: 57 bases, read in frame from base 1. The immunoSEQ Assay, a bias-controlled multiplex PCR, was used to amplify TCRbeta CDR3 regions from genomic DNA. As for the authors' bioinformatics: The number of nucleated cells in each sample was estimated by amplification of reference gene primers within the assay. To quantify the absolute abundance of each unique TCRbeta CDR3 rearrangement, sequence reads were collapsed and filtered. For each sample, productive Simpson clonality was calculated as the square root of Simpson's diversity index over productive rearrangements. The immuneACCESS repertoire file appears here via TCRdb, limited to in-frame rearrangements. These files lack a portion of the clones; in checked studies, under half of the deficit traces to unresolved V genes, and the cause of the others is not known. The DNA gave D and trimming, while V, J and clone size come from that table. The sample table contains 200,000 to 300,000 clones; only one count was recorded for 90% of them. Roughly 3.3% of the sample rests with the top ten.

Rearrangement joined TRBV19 to TRBJ1-5; TRBD1 is a weak D gene call, 5 bases matching. The sequence was obtained from a woman aged 40 to 50 with acute or convalescent COVID-19. Input material: peripheral blood. In nucleotide form, the sequence is TGTGCCAGTAGTATAGTTCGGGGGGGAGGGACTGATAGCAATCAGCCCCAGCATTTT. The encoded protein is CASSIVRGGGTDSNQPQHF.